This T cell receptor (beta chain) derives from a study of control samples from healthy donors and cancer patients. Using immunoSEQ multiplex PCR, the repertoire was profiled, and TCRdb retains in-frame clones only, with some absent. The sample includes some 96,000 clones, over 90% seen only once; the top ten take approximately 7.6%. The sequenced sample was blood. The sequence came from a man between 18 and 35 years old in good health.

CDR3 in amino acids: CASSPGDVSGGGDTQYF. DNA of the CDR3: TGTGCCAGCAGCCCCGGAGACGTAAGCGGGGGAGGGGATACGCAGTATTTT. The chain is built from TRBV9 and TRBJ2-3, with 8 bases fitting TRBD2. The CDR3 sequence is 17 residues long. Germline CDR1 and CDR2: SGDLS and YYNGEE. The ends lost 4 bases at V and 6 bases at J; junction bases unmatched: 16.